A selection of T cell receptor beta chains follows, all from one sample in a study of siplizumab effects on memory and regulatory T cells. Method: immunoSEQ multiplex PCR; TCRdb's copy keeps in-frame clones and lacks some. This table holds 85,000 to 130,000 clones, about 91% found once. Sequences were obtained from CD4+ T cells sorted from blood. The receptors here all came from a human donor in good health. Some clones in this sample may be carry-over from other donors' samples. Each CDR3 is given without its conserved first and last residue. Fields, in order: V gene, J gene, CDR3 length, CDR3 protein.

V: TRBV28; J: TRBJ2-2; length: 14; CDR3: ASTRQGVANTGELF
V: TRBV2; J: TRBJ1-1; length: 10; CDR3: ASSDAGAEAF
V: TRBV5-8; J: TRBJ1-4; length: 15; CDR3: ASSLYPGTATNEKLF
V: TRBV2; J: TRBJ2-4; length: 14; CDR3: ASSVRASGTKNIQY
V: TRBV19; J: TRBJ2-7; length: 10; CDR3: ASSSQVYEQY
V: TRBV6-4; J: TRBJ2-2; length: 17; CDR3: AREVLTSGRWEYTGELF
V: TRBV19; J: TRBJ1-2; length: 13; CDR3: ASTRKGGTVYGYT
V: TRBV28; J: TRBJ1-5; length: 15; CDR3: ASRSRDRPYSNQPQH
V: TRBV9; J: TRBJ1-1; length: 11; CDR3: ASSVAPRTEAF
V: TRBV29-1; J: TRBJ2-2; length: 12; CDR3: SAERANAPGELF
V: TRBV19; J: TRBJ2-5; length: 12; CDR3: ASSVDRGSGTQY
V: TRBV9; J: TRBJ2-1; length: 15; CDR3: ASSGGTSGAPYNEQF
V: TRBV29-1; J: TRBJ2-5; length: 9; CDR3: SVYRSWAQY
V: TRBV5-1; J: TRBJ2-2; length: 13; CDR3: ASSLPREGTGELF
V: TRBV7-6; J: TRBJ1-1; length: 12; CDR3: ASRPVESNTEAF
V: TRBV28; J: TRBJ1-2; length: 10; CDR3: ASMARAYGYT
V: TRBV7-9; J: TRBJ2-3; length: 13; CDR3: ASSLGRVKSDTQY
V: TRBV5-5; J: TRBJ2-2; length: 14; CDR3: ASSLLAGGVTGELF
V: TRBV5-6; J: TRBJ2-3; length: 13; CDR3: ASSSPAISTDTQY
V: TRBV6-1; J: TRBJ2-7; length: 13; CDR3: ASSEIAGGVYEQY
V: TRBV28; J: TRBJ1-3; length: 14; CDR3: ASSLDRAISGNTIY
V: TRBV11-2; J: TRBJ2-1; length: 14; CDR3: ASSLVVVAGNNEQF
V: TRBV7-9; J: TRBJ1-5; length: 13; CDR3: ASSLRGDSNQPQH
V: TRBV7-6; J: TRBJ2-7; length: 13; CDR3: ASSLGLAATYEQY
V: TRBV7-3; J: TRBJ2-2; length: 13; CDR3: ASSSGQGRTGELF
V: TRBV19; J: TRBJ2-7; length: 12; CDR3: ASSIQDPGYEQY
V: TRBV5-4; J: TRBJ2-3; length: 14; CDR3: ASSLEAGVETDTQY
V: TRBV18; J: TRBJ2-7; length: 13; CDR3: ASSRRTGNTDEQY
V: TRBV9; J: TRBJ1-3; length: 13; CDR3: ASSAKTGYGNTIY
V: TRBV20-1; J: TRBJ1-2; length: 9; CDR3: SARFSYGYT
V: TRBV5-1; J: TRBJ2-5; length: 12; CDR3: ASSFDDIPQTQY
V: TRBV27; J: TRBJ2-7; length: 13; CDR3: ASSSMTSGTYEQY
V: TRBV15; J: TRBJ2-7; length: 10; CDR3: ATGGSSYEQY
V: TRBV29-1; J: TRBJ1-2; length: 11; CDR3: SVGGKGAYGYT
V: TRBV14; J: TRBJ1-1; length: 11; CDR3: ASSQGSQGAAF
V: TRBV18; J: TRBJ1-2; length: 12; CDR3: ASSPKPESYGYT
V: TRBV5-1; J: TRBJ1-4; length: 12; CDR3: ASSLGRGYEKLF
V: TRBV7-9; J: TRBJ2-7; length: 11; CDR3: ASSLITGNEQY
V: TRBV10-2; J: TRBJ1-2; length: 11; CDR3: ASTQDRDNGYT
V: TRBV13; J: TRBJ2-7; length: 14; CDR3: ASSSYREAGLREQY
V: TRBV25-1; J: TRBJ1-3; length: 14; CDR3: ASSEFRGPAGNTIY